These 11 T cell receptor beta chains came from one sample sequenced in a study of blood T cell repertoires in COVID-19. The repertoire was sequenced with immunoSEQ multiplex PCR; TCRdb's copy has only in-frame clones and lacks some. The sample lists under 200,000 clones; around 86% were seen once. Sequencing was done on a sample of peripheral blood. All receptors derive from a man in his 60s with acute or convalescent COVID-19.

This clone turned up a few times. The chain has TRBV7-3 and TRBJ2-6, with TRBD2 as a possible D gene (5 bases). This CDR3 spans 15 amino acids. Germline loops: CDR1 SGHTA, CDR2 FQGTGA. The V end lost 5 bases, the J end lost 3 bases, and 11 bases lay between the germline ends. Here the CDR3 DNA reads TGTGCCAGCAGCGCCCGCCGGGGTGGGGCCAACGTCCTGACTTTC. It yields the protein CASSARRGGANVLTF.

The chain employs TRBV2 and TRBJ1-3; perhaps TRBD1 as D (5 bases). CDR1 and CDR2 (germline): SNHLY, FYNNEI. This CDR3 is built from 13 residues. Trimming removed 10 bases from V and 3 bases from J, with 13 bases in between. Here the CDR3 DNA reads TGTGCCACCTCCTGGGGGGGTGGAAACACCATATATTTT. It translates to CATSWGGGNTIYF.

The V and J genes are TRBV27 and TRBJ1-6; 8 bases are a match to TRBD1. Unmatched junction bases numbered 6, after V lost 2 bases and J lost 6 bases. The CDR3 contains 16 residues. CDR1 and CDR2 (germline): MNHEY, SMNVEV (reference sequence). The CDR3 DNA sequence: TGTGCCAGCAGTTTACCCGGACAGGGTTTTAATTCACCCCTCCACTTT. Amino acids: CASSLPGQGFNSPLHF.

A few counts support this clone. This chain uses TRBV7-8 with TRBJ2-3, with D unclear. CDR1 is SGHVS, CDR2 FQNEAQ, per germline. The CDR3 has 16 residues. Trimming left V 6 bases short and J 1 base short, with 17 bases between. The CDR3: CASSPELGRGTDTQYF. CDR3 bases: TGTGCCAGCAGTCCAGAGCTAGGTCGGGGCACAGATACGCAGTATTTT.

This chain links TRBV29-1 with TRBJ2-7; 9 bases match TRBD2. The junction had 7 bases not matched to a gene; V was cut back by 6 bases and J by 4 bases. Germline CDR1 SQVTM, CDR2 ANQGSEA. CDR3 length: 13 amino acids. The CDR3 nucleotides read TGCAGCGTGGGGACTAGCTCTTTTTACGAGCAGTACTTC. The encoded protein is CSVGTSSFYEQYF.

This chain connects TRBV6-5 to TRBJ1-1; TRBD1 matches 9 bases. The CDR3 sequence is 15 residues long. The germline V gene has CDR1 MNHEY and CDR2 SVGAGI. Trimming took 2 bases from V and 7 from J; bases not matched to a gene: 8. The CDR3 loop is CASSYQAGTGFEAFF. CDR3 sequence (DNA): TGTGCCAGCAGTTACCAAGCCGGGACAGGGTTTGAAGCTTTCTTT.

In the case of this clone: Sequence at one end of the junction differs from germline and may be a read error. The genes are TRBV7-8 and TRBJ2-1; no definite D call. The CDR3 contains 14 residues. Per the germline V gene, CDR1 is SGHVS and CDR2 is FQNEAQ. The CDR3 DNA reads TGTGCCAGCAGCTTAGGAGACTCCCACAATGAGCAGTTCTTC. Amino acid sequence: CASSLGDSHNEQFF.

This chain joins TRBV6-5 and TRBJ1-1, with 7 bases identical to TRBD1. V trimming: 5 bases; J trimming: 5 bases; junction bases outside the gene matches: 8. Germline CDR1 reads MNHEY; CDR2 reads SVGAGI. The CDR3 extends over 14 amino acids. CDR3 coding DNA: TGTGCCAGCAGTCGCCAGGACAGGCCAACTGAAGCTTTCTTT. This sequence encodes CASSRQDRPTEAFF.

This chain joins TRBV5-8 and TRBJ1-5; the D is unclear. Germline V gene data show CDR1 as SGHTS and CDR2 as YDEGEE. This CDR3 has 14 amino acids. The V end lost 0 bases, the J end lost 6 bases, and 10 bases lay between the germline ends. The CDR3 bases are TGTGCCAGCAGCTTGGGGGGTCGGGGTCAGCCCCAGCATTTT. Residues: CASSLGGRGQPQHF.

V usage is TRBV5-1 and J usage is TRBJ2-3, with TRBD1 matching 10 bases. Germline V gene data show CDR1 as SGHRS and CDR2 as YFSETQ. V lost 3 bases to trimming and J lost 5 bases; unmatched junction nucleotides: 3. The CDR3 is 14 residues long. The CDR3 loop is CASSSGTGEDTQYF. Here the CDR3 DNA reads TGCGCCAGCAGCTCCGGGACAGGGGAAGATACGCAGTATTTT.

The CDR3 DNA reads TGCGCCAGCAGCTTGGGGATAGCGGCGAGCTCCTACAATGAGCAGTTCTTC. Residues: CASSLGIAASSYNEQFF. The rearrangement joins TRBV5-1 to TRBJ2-1; a possible D gene is TRBD2 (6 bases). Germline assignment: CDR1 SGHRS and CDR2 YFSETQ. V lost 0 bases and J 0 bases, leaving 13 bases between the germline ends. The CDR3 consists of 17 residues.